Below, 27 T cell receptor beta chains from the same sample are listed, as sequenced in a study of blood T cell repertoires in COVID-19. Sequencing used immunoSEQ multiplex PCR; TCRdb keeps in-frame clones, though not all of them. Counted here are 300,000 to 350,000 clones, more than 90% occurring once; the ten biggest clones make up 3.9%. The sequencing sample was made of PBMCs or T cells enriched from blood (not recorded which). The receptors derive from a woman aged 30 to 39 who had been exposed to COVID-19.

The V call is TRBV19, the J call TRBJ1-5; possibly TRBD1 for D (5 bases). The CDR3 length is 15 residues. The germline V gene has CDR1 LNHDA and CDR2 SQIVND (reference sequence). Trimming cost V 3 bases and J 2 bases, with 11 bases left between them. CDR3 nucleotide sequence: TGTGCCAGTAGTATGGGCAGGGTTGGCAATCAGCCCCAGCATTTT. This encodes CASSMGRVGNQPQHF. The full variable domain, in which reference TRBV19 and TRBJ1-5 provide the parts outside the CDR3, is DGGITQSPKYLFRKEGQNVTLSCEQNLNHDAMYWYRQDPGQGLRLIYYSQIVNDFQKGDIAEGYSVSREKKESFPLTVTSAQKNPTAFYLCASSMGRVGNQPQHFGDGTRLSIL.

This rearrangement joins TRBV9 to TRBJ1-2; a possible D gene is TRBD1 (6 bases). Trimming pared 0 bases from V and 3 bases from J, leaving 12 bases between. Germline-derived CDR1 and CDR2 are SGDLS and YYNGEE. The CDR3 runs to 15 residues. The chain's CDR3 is CASSVGQGTYYGYTF. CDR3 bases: TGTGCCAGCAGCGTAGGGCAGGGGACGTACTATGGCTACACCTTC.

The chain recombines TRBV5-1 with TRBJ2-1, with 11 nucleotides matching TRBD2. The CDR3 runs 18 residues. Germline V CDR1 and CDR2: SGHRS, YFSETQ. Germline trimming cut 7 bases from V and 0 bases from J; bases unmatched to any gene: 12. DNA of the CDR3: TGCGCCAGCCGAAGCACTAGCGGGGGTCCCAGCTCCTACAATGAGCAGTTCTTC. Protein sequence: CASRSTSGGPSSYNEQFF.

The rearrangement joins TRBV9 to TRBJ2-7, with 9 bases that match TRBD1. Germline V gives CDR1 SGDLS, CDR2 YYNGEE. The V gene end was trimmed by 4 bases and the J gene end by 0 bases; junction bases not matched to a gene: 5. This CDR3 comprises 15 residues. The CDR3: CASSPGTGSSYEQYF. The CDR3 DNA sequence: TGTGCCAGCAGCCCCGGGACAGGGAGCTCCTACGAGCAGTACTTC.

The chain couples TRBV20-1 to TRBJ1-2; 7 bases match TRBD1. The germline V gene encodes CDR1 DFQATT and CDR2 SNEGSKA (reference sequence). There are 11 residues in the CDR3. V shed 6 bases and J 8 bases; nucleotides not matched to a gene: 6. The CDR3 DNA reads TGCAGTGCCTATGACAGGGACGGCTACACCTTC. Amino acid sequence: CSAYDRDGYTF.

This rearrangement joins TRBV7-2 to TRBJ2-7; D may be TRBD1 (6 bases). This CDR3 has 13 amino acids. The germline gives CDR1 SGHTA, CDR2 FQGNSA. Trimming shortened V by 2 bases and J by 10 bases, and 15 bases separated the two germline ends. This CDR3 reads CASSLFEGGVQYF. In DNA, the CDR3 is TGTGCCAGCAGCTTATTTGAAGGGGGTGTACAGTACTTC.

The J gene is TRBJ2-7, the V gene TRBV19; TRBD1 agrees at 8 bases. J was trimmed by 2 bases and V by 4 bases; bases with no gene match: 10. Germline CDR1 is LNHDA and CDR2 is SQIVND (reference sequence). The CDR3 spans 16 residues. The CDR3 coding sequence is TGTGCCAGTAGTAGCCCGACAGGGGCATACCCCTACGAGCAGTACTTC. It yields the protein CASSSPTGAYPYEQYF.

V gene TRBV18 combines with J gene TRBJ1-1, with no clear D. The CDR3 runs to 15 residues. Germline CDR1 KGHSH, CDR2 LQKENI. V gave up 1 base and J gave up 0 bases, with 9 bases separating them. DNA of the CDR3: TGTGCCAGCTCACCACAGACAAATATGAACACTGAAGCTTTCTTT. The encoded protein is CASSPQTNMNTEAFF.

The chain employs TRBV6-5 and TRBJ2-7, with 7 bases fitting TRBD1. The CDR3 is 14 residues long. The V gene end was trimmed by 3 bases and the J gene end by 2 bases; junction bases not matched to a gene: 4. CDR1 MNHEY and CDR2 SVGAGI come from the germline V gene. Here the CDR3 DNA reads TGTGCCAGCAGTTATTCGACAGGGACCTACGAGCAGTACTTC. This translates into CASSYSTGTYEQYF.

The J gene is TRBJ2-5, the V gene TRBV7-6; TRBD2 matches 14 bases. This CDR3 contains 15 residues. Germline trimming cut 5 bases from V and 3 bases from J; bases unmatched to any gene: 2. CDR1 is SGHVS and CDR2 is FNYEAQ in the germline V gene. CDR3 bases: TGTGCCAGCAGCCAGACTAGCGGGGGGGAAGAGACCCAGTACTTC. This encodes CASSQTSGGEETQYF. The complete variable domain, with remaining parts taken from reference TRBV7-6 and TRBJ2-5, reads GAGVSQSPRYKVTKRGQDVALRCDPISGHVSLYWYRQALGQGPEFLTYFNYEAQQDKSGLPNDRFSAERPEGSISTLTIQRTEQRDSAMYRCASSQTSGGEETQYFGPGTRLLVL.

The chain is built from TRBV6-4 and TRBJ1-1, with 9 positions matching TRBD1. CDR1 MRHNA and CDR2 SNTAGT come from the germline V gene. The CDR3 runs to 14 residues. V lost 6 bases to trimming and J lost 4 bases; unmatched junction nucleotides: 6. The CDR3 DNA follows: TGTGCCAGCAGACCGACAGGGGGGCTCACTGAAGCTTTCTTT. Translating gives CASRPTGGLTEAFF.

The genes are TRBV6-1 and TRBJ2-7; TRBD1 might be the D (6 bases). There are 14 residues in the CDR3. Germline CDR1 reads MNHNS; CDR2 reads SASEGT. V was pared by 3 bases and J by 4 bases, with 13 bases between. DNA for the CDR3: TGTGCCAGCAGTGATCCCCTGACAGGTTACGAGCAGTACTTC. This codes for CASSDPLTGYEQYF.

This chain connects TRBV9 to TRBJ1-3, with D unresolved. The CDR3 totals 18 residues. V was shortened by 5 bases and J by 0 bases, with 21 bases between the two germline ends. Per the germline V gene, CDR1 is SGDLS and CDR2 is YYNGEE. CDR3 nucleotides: TGTGCCAGCAGTTTCGGGTCCTTGGAACCATTCTCTGGAAACACCATATATTTT. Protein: CASSFGSLEPFSGNTIYF.

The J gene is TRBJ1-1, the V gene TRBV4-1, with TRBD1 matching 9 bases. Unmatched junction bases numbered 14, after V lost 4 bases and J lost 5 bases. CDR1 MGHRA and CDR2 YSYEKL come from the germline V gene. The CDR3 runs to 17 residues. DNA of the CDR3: TGCGCCAGCAGCCCCGGCGGCTTGACAGGGGGGGATACTGAAGCTTTCTTT. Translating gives CASSPGGLTGGDTEAFF.

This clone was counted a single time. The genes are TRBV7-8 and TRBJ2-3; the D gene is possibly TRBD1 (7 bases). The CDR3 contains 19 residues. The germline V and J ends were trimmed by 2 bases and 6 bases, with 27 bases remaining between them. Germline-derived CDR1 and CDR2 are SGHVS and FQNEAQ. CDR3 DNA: TGTGCCAGCAGCTTACCAGGGGGACTGGGACTCGAAATGGGGGATACGCAGTATTTT. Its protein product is CASSLPGGLGLEMGDTQYF. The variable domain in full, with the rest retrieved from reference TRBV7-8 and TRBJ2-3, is GAGVSQSPRYKVAKRGQDVALRCDPISGHVSLFWYQQALGQGPEFLTYFQNEAQLDKSGLPSDRFFAERPEGSVSTLKIQRTQQEDSAVYLCASSLPGGLGLEMGDTQYFGPGTRLTVL.

CDR3 bases: TGTGCCAGCAGCTTTAGGCCCCAGGGACAGCGCCACGTCGGCTATGGCTACACCTTC. As protein: CASSFRPQGQRHVGYGYTF. The chain has TRBV5-5 and TRBJ1-2; 7 nucleotides match TRBD1. Trimming removed 2 bases from V and 4 bases from J; junction bases left unmatched: 20. The germline CDR1 and CDR2 sequences are SGHKS and YYEKEE (reference sequence). There are 19 residues in the CDR3.

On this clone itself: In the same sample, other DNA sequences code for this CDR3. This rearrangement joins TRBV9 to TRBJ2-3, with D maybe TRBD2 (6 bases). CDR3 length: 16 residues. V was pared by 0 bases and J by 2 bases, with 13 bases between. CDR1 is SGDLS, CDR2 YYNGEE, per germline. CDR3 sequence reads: CASSVGGTSITDTQYF. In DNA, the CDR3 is TGTGCCAGCAGCGTAGGCGGGACTTCTATCACAGATACGCAGTATTTT. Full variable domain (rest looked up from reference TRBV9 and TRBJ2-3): DSGVTQTPKHLITATGQRVTLRCSPRSGDLSVYWYQQSLDQGLQFLIQYYNGEERAKGNILERFSAQQFPDLHSELNLSSLELGDSALYFCASSVGGTSITDTQYFGPGTRLTVL.

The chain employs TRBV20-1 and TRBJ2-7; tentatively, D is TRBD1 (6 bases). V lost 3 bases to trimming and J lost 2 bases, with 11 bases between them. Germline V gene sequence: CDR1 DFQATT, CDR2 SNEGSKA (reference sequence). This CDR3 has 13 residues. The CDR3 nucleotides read TGCAGTGCTAGTCCAGGGGCACCCTACGAGCAGTACTTC. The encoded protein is CSASPGAPYEQYF.

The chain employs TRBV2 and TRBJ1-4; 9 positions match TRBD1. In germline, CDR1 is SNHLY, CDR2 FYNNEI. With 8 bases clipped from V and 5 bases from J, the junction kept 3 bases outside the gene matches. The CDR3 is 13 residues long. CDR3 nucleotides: TGTGCCAGCGCCGGGACAGGGAATGAAAAACTGTTTTTT. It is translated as CASAGTGNEKLFF.

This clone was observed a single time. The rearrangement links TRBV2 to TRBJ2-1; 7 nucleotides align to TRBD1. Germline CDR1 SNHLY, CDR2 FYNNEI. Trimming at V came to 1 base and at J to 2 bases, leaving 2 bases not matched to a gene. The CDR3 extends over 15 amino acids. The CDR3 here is CASSEGQGAYNEQFF. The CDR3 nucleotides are TGTGCCAGCAGTGAAGGACAGGGCGCCTACAATGAGCAGTTCTTC.

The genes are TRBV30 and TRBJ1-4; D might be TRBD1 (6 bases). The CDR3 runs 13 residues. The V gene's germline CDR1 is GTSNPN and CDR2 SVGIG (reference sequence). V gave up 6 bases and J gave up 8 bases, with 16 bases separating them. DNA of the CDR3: TGTGCCTGTGCCCAGGGGCATTACGAAAAACTGTTTTTT. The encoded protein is CACAQGHYEKLFF.

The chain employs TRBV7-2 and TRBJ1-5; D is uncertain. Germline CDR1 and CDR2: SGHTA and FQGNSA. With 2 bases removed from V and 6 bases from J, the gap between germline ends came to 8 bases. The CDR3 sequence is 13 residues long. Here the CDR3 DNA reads TGTGCCAGCAGCTTAACAATCTTTCAGCCCCAGCATTTT. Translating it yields CASSLTIFQPQHF.

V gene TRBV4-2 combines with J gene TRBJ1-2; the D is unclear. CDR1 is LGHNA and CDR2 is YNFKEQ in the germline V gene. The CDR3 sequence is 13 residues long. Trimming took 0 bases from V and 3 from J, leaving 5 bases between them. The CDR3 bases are TGTGCCAGCAGCCAAGAAGCCTACTATGGCTACACCTTC. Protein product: CASSQEAYYGYTF.

For the CDR3, the DNA is TGTGCCAGCGGAGAATTAGCGGGAAACACCATATATTTT. It translates to CASGELAGNTIYF. This rearrangement joins TRBV7-9 to TRBJ1-3; D not certain. The CDR3 covers 13 residues. V lost 8 bases and J lost 4, with 12 bases in between. Germline V gene sequence: CDR1 SEHNR, CDR2 FQNEAQ (reference sequence).

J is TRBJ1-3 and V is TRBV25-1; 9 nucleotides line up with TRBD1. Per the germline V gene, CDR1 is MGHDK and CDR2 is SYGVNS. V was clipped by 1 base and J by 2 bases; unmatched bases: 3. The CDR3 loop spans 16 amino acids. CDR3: CASSELGQGAGNTIYF. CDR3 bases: TGTGCCAGCAGTGAATTGGGACAGGGCGCTGGAAACACCATATATTTT.

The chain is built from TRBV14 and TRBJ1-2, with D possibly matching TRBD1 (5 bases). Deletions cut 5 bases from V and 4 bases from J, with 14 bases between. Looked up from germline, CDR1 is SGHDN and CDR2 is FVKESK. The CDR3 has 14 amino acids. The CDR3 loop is CASSSLWRGYGYTF. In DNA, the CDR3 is TGTGCCAGCAGCTCCCTATGGAGGGGCTATGGCTACACCTTC.

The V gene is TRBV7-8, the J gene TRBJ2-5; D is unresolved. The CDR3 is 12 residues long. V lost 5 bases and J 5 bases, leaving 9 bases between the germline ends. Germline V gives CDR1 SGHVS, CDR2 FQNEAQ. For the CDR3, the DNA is TGTGCCAGCAGCCCAACCAGGGAGACCCAGTACTTC. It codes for CASSPTRETQYF.